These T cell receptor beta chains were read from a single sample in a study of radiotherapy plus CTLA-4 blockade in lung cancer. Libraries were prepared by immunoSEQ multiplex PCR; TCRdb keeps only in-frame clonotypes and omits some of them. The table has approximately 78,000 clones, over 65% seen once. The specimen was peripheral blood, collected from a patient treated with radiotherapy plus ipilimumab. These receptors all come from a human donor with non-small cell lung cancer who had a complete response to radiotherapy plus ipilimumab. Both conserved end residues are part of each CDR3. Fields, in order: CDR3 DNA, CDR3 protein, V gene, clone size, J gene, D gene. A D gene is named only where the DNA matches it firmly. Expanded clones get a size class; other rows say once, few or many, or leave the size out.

DNA: TGTGCCAGCAGCGTCTCGTGGCAGGAACAGGGAAACGAGCAGTACTTC; CDR3: CASSVSWQEQGNEQYF; V: TRBV9; size: .; J: TRBJ2-7; D: .
DNA: TGCGCCAGCAGCTTGGAGGGTAGCGGGGAAGAGACCCAGTACTTC; CDR3: CASSLEGSGEETQYF; V: TRBV5-1; size: .; J: TRBJ2-5; D: TRBD2
DNA: TGTGCCAGCAGCCAGAGGGACGACGAGCAGTACTTC; CDR3: CASSQRDDEQYF; V: TRBV9; size: .; J: TRBJ2-7; D: .
DNA: TGCAGCGTTGAAGATCGGGGGACGGAGGCTGGGGCCAACGTCCTGACTTTC; CDR3: CSVEDRGTEAGANVLTF; V: TRBV29-1; size: .; J: TRBJ2-6; D: .
DNA: TGCGCCAGCAGCGACCGACAGACGAACACTGAAGCTTTCTTT; CDR3: CASSDRQTNTEAFF; V: TRBV5-1; size: .; J: TRBJ1-1; D: .
DNA: TGCGCCAGTAAGAAGTCGGGGATCTCTGAGCAGTTCTTC; CDR3: CASKKSGISEQFF; V: TRBV10-2; size: .; J: TRBJ2-1; D: .
DNA: TGTGCCAGCACCCAGATTTTCTATGGCTACACCTTC; CDR3: CASTQIFYGYTF; V: TRBV2; size: .; J: TRBJ1-2; D: .
DNA: TGTGCCAGCAGTTATGGGGGATCAGGTAATCAGCCCCAGCATTTT; CDR3: CASSYGGSGNQPQHF; V: TRBV27; size: .; J: TRBJ1-5; D: .
DNA: TGTGCCAGCAGCCTGGGACAGGGGGGGTACTTC; CDR3: CASSLGQGGYF; V: TRBV2; size: .; J: TRBJ2-7; D: TRBD1
DNA: TGTGCCAGCAGCCACCCGGGACAGGGGTCTGGAAACACCATATATTTT; CDR3: CASSHPGQGSGNTIYF; V: TRBV5-5; size: .; J: TRBJ1-3; D: TRBD1
DNA: TGTGCCAGCAGCTATTCCGGGACAGAGAAAGAGACCCAGTACTTC; CDR3: CASSYSGTEKETQYF; V: TRBV7-2; size: .; J: TRBJ2-5; D: TRBD1
DNA: TGTGCCAGCAGTTCTCAGGCGAACACTGAAGCTTTCTTT; CDR3: CASSSQANTEAFF; V: TRBV6-4; size: .; J: TRBJ1-1; D: .
DNA: TGTGCCAGCAGCCCGGAGGCGACAGGGATGGGTGGCTACACCTTC; CDR3: CASSPEATGMGGYTF; V: TRBV5-6; size: .; J: TRBJ1-2; D: TRBD1
DNA: TGTGCCAGCAGCTTAGAATATATGGGGAACACTGAAGCTTTCTTT; CDR3: CASSLEYMGNTEAFF; V: TRBV11-2; size: .; J: TRBJ1-1; D: .
DNA: TGTGCCAGCTCACCAAACGACCTACCCCGTGGCTACACCTTC; CDR3: CASSPNDLPRGYTF; V: TRBV18; size: .; J: TRBJ1-2; D: .
DNA: TGTGCCAGCAGCCCAGGGACAGTGGGGGCGGGGGAGCTGTTTTTT; CDR3: CASSPGTVGAGELFF; V: TRBV6-5; size: .; J: TRBJ2-2; D: TRBD1
DNA: TGTGCCAGCAGCATCTACACGGCCCGAGGAGATACGCAGTATTTT; CDR3: CASSIYTARGDTQYF; V: TRBV11-3; size: .; J: TRBJ2-3; D: .
DNA: TGTGCCAGCAGCTTATCGGGCGCATCACCCCTCCACTTT; CDR3: CASSLSGASPLHF; V: TRBV9; size: .; J: TRBJ1-6; D: .
DNA: TGTGCCAGCAGCCTCCGACCGACAGATACGCAGTATTTT; CDR3: CASSLRPTDTQYF; V: TRBV7-9; size: once; J: TRBJ2-3; D: .
DNA: TGCGCCAGCAGCTTAGTTAGCGGGCAGAGCACCGGGGAGCTGTTTTTT; CDR3: CASSLVSGQSTGELFF; V: TRBV5-1; size: .; J: TRBJ2-2; D: TRBD2
DNA: TGTGCCAGCAGCTTAGCGCTTTGGAGCGGGAGTGGAGATACGCAGTATTTT; CDR3: CASSLALWSGSGDTQYF; V: TRBV7-2; size: .; J: TRBJ2-3; D: TRBD2
DNA: TGTGCCAGCAGTGAAATGGGGCCCCAGCATTTT; CDR3: CASSEMGPQHF; V: TRBV2; size: .; J: TRBJ1-5; D: .
DNA: TGTGCCTGGCTCCGCATAGGGGGAGATACGCAGTATTTT; CDR3: CAWLRIGGDTQYF; V: TRBV30; size: few; J: TRBJ2-3; D: .
DNA: TGCAGCGTTCGACAGGGCAGAGGTCAGCCCCAGCATTTT; CDR3: CSVRQGRGQPQHF; V: TRBV29-1; size: .; J: TRBJ1-5; D: TRBD1
DNA: TGTGCCAGTAGTATGGACAGGGGGACCGATTCCTACAATGAGCAGTTCTTC; CDR3: CASSMDRGTDSYNEQFF; V: TRBV19; size: .; J: TRBJ2-1; D: TRBD1
DNA: TGTGCCAGCAGTATGACAGGAAGCACTGAAGCTTTCTTT; CDR3: CASSMTGSTEAFF; V: TRBV28; size: .; J: TRBJ1-1; D: .
DNA: TGTGCCAGCAGGGGACCCAGGGTTGGATCTGGAAACACCATATATTTT; CDR3: CASRGPRVGSGNTIYF; V: TRBV2; size: .; J: TRBJ1-3; D: .
DNA: TGTGCCCGGGGGACAGGAGGTTCCAAAAACATTCAGTACTTC; CDR3: CARGTGGSKNIQYF; V: TRBV30; size: .; J: TRBJ2-4; D: TRBD1
DNA: TGTGCCAGCAGCGCGACAGGGGGTCAAACAGATACGCAGTATTTT; CDR3: CASSATGGQTDTQYF; V: TRBV7-9; size: .; J: TRBJ2-3; D: TRBD1
DNA: TGCAGCGTTTACTGGGGTTTTCCTAACTATGGCTACACCTTC; CDR3: CSVYWGFPNYGYTF; V: TRBV29-1; size: medium-sized; J: TRBJ1-2; D: .
DNA: TGTGCCATCAGTGTGGGGGACAGCTATAGCAATCAGCCCCAGCATTTT; CDR3: CAISVGDSYSNQPQHF; V: TRBV10-3; size: .; J: TRBJ1-5; D: TRBD1
DNA: TGCGCCAGCAGCCAACCCGGGCGAAAGGCCAAAAACATTCAGTACTTC; CDR3: CASSQPGRKAKNIQYF; V: TRBV4-1; size: .; J: TRBJ2-4; D: .
DNA: TGTGCCAGCAGCTTATATGCGGGGGCGGATACGCAGTATTTT; CDR3: CASSLYAGADTQYF; V: TRBV7-2; size: .; J: TRBJ2-3; D: .
DNA: TGTGCCAGCAGCTTTGCAGGCCCGTCTGGAAACACCATATATTTT; CDR3: CASSFAGPSGNTIYF; V: TRBV7-8; size: .; J: TRBJ1-3; D: .
DNA: TGTGCCAGCAGGGGGGGACAATATAGCAATCAGCCCCAGCATTTT; CDR3: CASRGGQYSNQPQHF; V: TRBV2; size: .; J: TRBJ1-5; D: .
DNA: TGTGCCAGCAGTGGGACTCGTGGAGCAGATACGCAGTATTTT; CDR3: CASSGTRGADTQYF; V: TRBV25-1; size: .; J: TRBJ2-3; D: .
DNA: TGCAGCGCTTCGAACACTGAAGCTTTCTTT; CDR3: CSASNTEAFF; V: TRBV29-1; size: .; J: TRBJ1-1; D: .
DNA: TGCAGCGTTGAGCGGGCCAGGTATTCTTACAATGAGCAGTTCTTC; CDR3: CSVERARYSYNEQFF; V: TRBV29-1; size: .; J: TRBJ2-1; D: .
DNA: TGTGCCAGCAGCGGACAGGCTCCCTCTGGCTACACCTTC; CDR3: CASSGQAPSGYTF; V: TRBV7-2; size: .; J: TRBJ1-2; D: TRBD1
DNA: TGTGCCAGCAGCTTATTCAGGGACCCCGGTGGTGAGCAGTTCTTC; CDR3: CASSLFRDPGGEQFF; V: TRBV7-9; size: .; J: TRBJ2-1; D: .
DNA: TGTGCCAGCTCACCTGCCACCTCGGACCAGGGCTACACCTTC; CDR3: CASSPATSDQGYTF; V: TRBV18; size: .; J: TRBJ1-2; D: .
DNA: TGTGCCAGCATCGCCGTCACAGGGAACACTGAAGCTTTCTTT; CDR3: CASIAVTGNTEAFF; V: TRBV11-2; size: .; J: TRBJ1-1; D: .
DNA: TGTGCCATCAGTGAGACGGAGTTGATCTCCAACACTGAAGCTTTCTTT; CDR3: CAISETELISNTEAFF; V: TRBV10-3; size: .; J: TRBJ1-1; D: .
DNA: TGTGCCAGTAGTCCGTGGACTAGCGAGGGCGGGGGTACGCAGTATTTT; CDR3: CASSPWTSEGGGTQYF; V: TRBV19; size: .; J: TRBJ2-3; D: TRBD2